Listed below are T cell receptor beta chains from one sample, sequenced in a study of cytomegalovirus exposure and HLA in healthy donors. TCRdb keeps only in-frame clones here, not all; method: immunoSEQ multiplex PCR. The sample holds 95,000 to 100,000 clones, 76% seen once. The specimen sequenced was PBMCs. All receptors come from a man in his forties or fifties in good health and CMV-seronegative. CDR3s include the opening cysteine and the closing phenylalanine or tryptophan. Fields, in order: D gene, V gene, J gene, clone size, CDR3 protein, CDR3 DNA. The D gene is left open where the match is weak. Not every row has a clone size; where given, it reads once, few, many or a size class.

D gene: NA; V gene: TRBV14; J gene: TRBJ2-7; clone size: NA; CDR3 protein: CASSQGRGQYF; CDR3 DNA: TGTGCCAGCAGCCAAGGCCGAGGGCAGTACTTC
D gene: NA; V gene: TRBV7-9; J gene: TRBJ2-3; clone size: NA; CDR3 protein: CASSLSRTESTDTQYF; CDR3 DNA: TGTGCCAGCAGCTTATCCCGGACTGAAAGCACAGATACGCAGTATTTT
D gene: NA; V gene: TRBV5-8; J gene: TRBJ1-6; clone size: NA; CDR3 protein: CASSLYYNSPLHF; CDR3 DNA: TGTGCCAGCAGCCTTTACTATAATTCACCCCTCCACTTT
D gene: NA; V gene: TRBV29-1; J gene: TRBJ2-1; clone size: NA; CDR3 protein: CSVDQNEQFF; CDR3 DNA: TGCAGCGTTGATCAGAATGAGCAGTTCTTC
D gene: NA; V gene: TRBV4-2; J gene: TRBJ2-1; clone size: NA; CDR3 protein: CASSRLVNEQFF; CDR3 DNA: TGTGCCAGCAGTCGACTAGTGAATGAGCAGTTCTTC
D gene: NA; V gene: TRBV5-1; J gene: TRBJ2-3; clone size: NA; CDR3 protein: CASSLEQALDTQYF; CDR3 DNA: TGCGCCAGCAGCTTGGAACAGGCTTTGGATACGCAGTATTTT
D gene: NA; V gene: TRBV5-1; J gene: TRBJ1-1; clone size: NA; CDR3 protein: CASSSIPNTEAFF; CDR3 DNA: TGCGCCAGCAGCTCTATCCCGAACACTGAAGCTTTCTTT
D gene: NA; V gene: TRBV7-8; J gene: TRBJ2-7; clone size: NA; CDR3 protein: CASSPGHFEQYF; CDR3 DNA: TGTGCCAGCAGCCCAGGGCATTTCGAGCAGTACTTC
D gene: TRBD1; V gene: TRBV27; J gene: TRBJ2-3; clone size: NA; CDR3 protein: CASSLSGDRGRRDTQYF; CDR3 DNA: TGTGCCAGCAGTTTATCGGGGGACAGGGGGCGGCGAGATACGCAGTATTTT
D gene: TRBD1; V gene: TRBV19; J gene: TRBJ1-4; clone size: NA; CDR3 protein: CASRLDRGHEKLFF; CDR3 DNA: TGTGCCAGTAGGCTCGACAGGGGGCATGAAAAACTGTTTTTT
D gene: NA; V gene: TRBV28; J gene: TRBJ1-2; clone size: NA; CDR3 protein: CASSQTGKGGYTF; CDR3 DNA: TGTGCCAGCAGCCAAACAGGGAAAGGTGGCTACACCTTC
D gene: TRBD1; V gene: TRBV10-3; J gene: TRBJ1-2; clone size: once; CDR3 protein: CAISEKPGQGYGYTF; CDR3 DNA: TGTGCCATCAGTGAGAAACCGGGACAGGGATATGGCTACACCTTC
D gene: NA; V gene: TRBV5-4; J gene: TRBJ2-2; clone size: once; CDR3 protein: CASSSQGRELFF; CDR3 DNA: TGTGCCAGCAGCTCTCAGGGGCGGGAGCTGTTTTTT
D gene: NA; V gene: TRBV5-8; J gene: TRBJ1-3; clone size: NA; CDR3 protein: CASSLLAAFSGNTIYF; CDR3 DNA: TGTGCCAGCAGCTTGTTAGCCGCCTTCTCTGGAAACACCATATATTTT
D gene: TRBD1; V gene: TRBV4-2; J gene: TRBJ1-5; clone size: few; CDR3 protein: CASSQERDRGHQPQHF; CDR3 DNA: TGTGCCAGCAGCCAAGAACGGGACAGGGGGCATCAGCCCCAGCATTTT
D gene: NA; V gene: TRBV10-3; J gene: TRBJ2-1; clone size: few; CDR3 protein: CAISEDRSSYNEQFF; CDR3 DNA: TGTGCCATCAGTGAGGACAGGAGCTCCTACAATGAGCAGTTCTTC
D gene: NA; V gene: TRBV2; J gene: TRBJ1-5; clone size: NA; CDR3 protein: CASSLQGLGNQPQHF; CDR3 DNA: TGTGCCAGCAGCTTGCAGGGGTTGGGCAATCAGCCCCAGCATTTT
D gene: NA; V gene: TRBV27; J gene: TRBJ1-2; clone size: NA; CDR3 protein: CASSLAGHNYGYTF; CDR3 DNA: TGTGCCAGCAGTTTAGCAGGGCATAACTATGGCTACACCTTC
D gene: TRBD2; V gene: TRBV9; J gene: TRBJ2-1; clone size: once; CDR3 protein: CASSATSGGQNWEQFF; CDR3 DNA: TGTGCCAGCAGCGCAACTAGCGGGGGCCAGAATTGGGAGCAGTTCTTC
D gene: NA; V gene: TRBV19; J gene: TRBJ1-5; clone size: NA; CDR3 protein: CASQDSRNQPQHF; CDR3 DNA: TGTGCCAGTCAGGACAGCCGCAATCAGCCCCAGCATTTT
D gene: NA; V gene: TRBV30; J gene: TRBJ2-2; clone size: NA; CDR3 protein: CAWSVGTPYLFF; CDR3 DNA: TGTGCCTGGAGTGTTGGGACTCCCTATCTGTTTTTT
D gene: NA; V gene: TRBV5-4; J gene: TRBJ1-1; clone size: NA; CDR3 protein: CASSPQLSVNTEAFF; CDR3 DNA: TGTGCCAGCAGCCCTCAACTCTCGGTGAACACTGAAGCTTTCTTT
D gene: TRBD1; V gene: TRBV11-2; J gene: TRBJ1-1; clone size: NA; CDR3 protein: CASSLHRGFAEAFF; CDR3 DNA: TGTGCCAGCAGCTTACACAGGGGTTTTGCTGAAGCTTTCTTT
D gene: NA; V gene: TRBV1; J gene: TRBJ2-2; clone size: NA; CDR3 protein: CTSSQPGQAHTGELFF; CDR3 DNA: TGCACCAGCAGCCAACCGGGACAGGCCCACACCGGGGAGCTGTTTTTT
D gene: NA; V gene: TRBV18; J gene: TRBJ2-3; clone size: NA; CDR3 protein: CASSPGGSTDTQYF; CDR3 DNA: TGTGCCAGCTCACCAGGGGGGAGCACAGATACGCAGTATTTT
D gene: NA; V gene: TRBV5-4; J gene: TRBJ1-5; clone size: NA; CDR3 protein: CASSQDPRERDQPQHF; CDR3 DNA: TGCGCCAGCAGCCAAGATCCCAGGGAACGGGATCAGCCCCAGCATTTT
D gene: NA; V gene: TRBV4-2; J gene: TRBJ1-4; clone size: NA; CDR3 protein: CASSQDRGSNEKLFF; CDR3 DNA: TGTGCCAGCAGCCAAGACAGGGGATCTAATGAAAAACTGTTTTTT
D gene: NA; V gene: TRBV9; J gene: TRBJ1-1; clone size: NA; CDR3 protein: CASSVETRAFF; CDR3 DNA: TGTGCCAGCAGCGTAGAGACTAGAGCTTTCTTT
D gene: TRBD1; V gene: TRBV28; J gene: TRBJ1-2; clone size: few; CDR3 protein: CASRGGQGESYGYTF; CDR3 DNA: TGTGCCAGCAGGGGCGGACAGGGGGAGAGCTATGGCTACACCTTC
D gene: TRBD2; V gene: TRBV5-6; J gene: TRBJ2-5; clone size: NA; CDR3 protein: CASSLSGGLQETQYF; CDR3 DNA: TGTGCCAGCAGCTTGAGCGGGGGCCTCCAAGAGACCCAGTACTTC
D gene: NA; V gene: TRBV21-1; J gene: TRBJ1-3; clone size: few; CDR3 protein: CASSKLGRQGGNTIYF; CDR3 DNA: TGTGCCAGCAGCAAATTGGGGCGACAGGGTGGGAACACCATATATTTT
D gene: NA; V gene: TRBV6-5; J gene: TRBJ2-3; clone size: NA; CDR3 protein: CASRRPPTDTQYF; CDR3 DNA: TGTGCCAGCAGGCGGCCCCCCACAGATACGCAGTATTTT
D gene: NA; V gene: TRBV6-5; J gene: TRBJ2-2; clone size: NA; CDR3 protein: CASRIRQENTGELFF; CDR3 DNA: TGTGCCAGCAGGATTCGACAGGAAAACACCGGGGAGCTGTTTTTT
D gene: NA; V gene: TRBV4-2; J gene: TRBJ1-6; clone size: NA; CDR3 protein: CASSQDAGDGHYNSPLHF; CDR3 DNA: TGTGCCAGCAGCCAAGATGCGGGGGACGGACACTATAATTCACCCCTCCACTTT
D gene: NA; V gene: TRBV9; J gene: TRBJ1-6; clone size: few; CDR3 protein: CASSVGVAGSSYNSPLHF; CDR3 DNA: TGTGCCAGCAGCGTAGGTGTTGCGGGGAGCTCCTATAATTCACCCCTCCACTTT
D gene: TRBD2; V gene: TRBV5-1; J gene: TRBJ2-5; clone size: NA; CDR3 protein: CASSPGLAGGQETQYF; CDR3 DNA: TGCGCCAGCAGCCCTGGACTAGCGGGGGGACAAGAGACCCAGTACTTC
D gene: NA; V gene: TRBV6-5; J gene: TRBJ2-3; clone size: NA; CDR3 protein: CASSYFAGASTDTQYF; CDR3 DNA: TGTGCCAGCAGTTACTTTGCGGGGGCTAGCACAGATACGCAGTATTTT